A few counts support the clone carrying this T cell receptor beta chain. Authors' methods: The assay estimated nucleated cells by amplifying reference gene primers. The repertoire was sequenced with immunoSEQ multiplex PCR; TCRdb's copy has only in-frame clones and lacks some. The V and J calls and clone size come from that table; D and trimming were worked out from the DNA. The data contain more than 250,000 clones, approximately 89% of them seen just once; the ten biggest clones take up around 1.3%. Participants were aged about 18 to 100 years from approximately 24 US areas. Allocation to cohorts depended on clinical history reported by the participants. V lost 6 bases and J lost 1; bases outside the gene matches: 5. CDR1 and CDR2 (germline): LNHDA, SQIVND (reference sequence). CDR3 length: 14 amino acids. This sample is drawn from a study of blood T cell repertoires in COVID-19.

The source is a woman aged 40 to 50 with acute COVID-19. What was sequenced was PBMCs or T cells enriched from blood (not recorded which). J is TRBJ1-1 and V is TRBV19; 7 nucleotides match TRBD1. The CDR3 DNA follows: TGTGCCAGTAGAACTCAGGGGGGGAACACTGAAGCTTTCTTT. Amino acids: CASRTQGGNTEAFF.